The 6 T cell receptor beta chains reported below all come from one sample, sequenced in a study of cytomegalovirus exposure and HLA in healthy donors. The data were produced by immunoSEQ multiplex PCR, yet TCRdb's version contains in-frame clones alone and is incomplete. The sample lists around 56,000 clones; approximately 92% were seen once. Sequenced material: PBMCs. The source of these receptors is a woman aged 18 to 35 in good health and CMV-seronegative.

CDR3 amino acids: CASSLVPSSGRESYNEQFF. DNA of the CDR3: TGCGCCAGCAGCTTGGTCCCCTCTAGCGGGAGGGAATCCTACAATGAGCAGTTCTTC. The genes are TRBV5-1 and TRBJ2-1; 12 nucleotides agree with TRBD2. The V segment lost 0 bases and the J segment 1 base; nucleotides outside the gene matches: 8. The germline CDR1 and CDR2 sequences are SGHRS and YFSETQ. CDR3 length: 19 amino acids.

This CDR3 reads CASSLMAPGNTIYF. The CDR3 DNA follows: TGTGCCAGCAGCTTAATGGCTCCTGGAAACACCATATATTTT. The chain links TRBV7-6 to TRBJ1-3; D uncertain. Deletions cut 2 bases from V and 2 bases from J, with 7 bases between. This CDR3 has 14 residues. The germline gives CDR1 SGHVS, CDR2 FNYEAQ. Using reference TRBV7-6 and TRBJ1-3 for the parts outside the CDR3, the full variable domain is GAGVSQSPRYKVTKRGQDVALRCDPISGHVSLYWYRQALGQGPEFLTYFNYEAQQDKSGLPNDRFSAERPEGSISTLTIQRTEQRDSAMYRCASSLMAPGNTIYFGEGSWLTVV.

V gene TRBV19 combines with J gene TRBJ2-2, with unresolved D. The V gene's germline CDR1 is LNHDA and CDR2 SQIVND (reference sequence). Trimming left V 4 bases short and J 0 bases short, with 6 bases between. The CDR3 extends over 14 amino acids. CDR3 coding DNA: TGTGCCAGTAGTACGACACCGAACACCGGGGAGCTGTTTTTT. Amino acid sequence: CASSTTPNTGELFF.

The chain is built from TRBV6-5 and TRBJ1-1, with 7 bases fitting TRBD1. CDR3 length equals 15 residues. V lost 6 bases to trimming and J lost 4 bases; unmatched junction nucleotides: 11. The germline V gene encodes CDR1 MNHEY and CDR2 SVGAGI. The CDR3 region is CASRLQGMASTEAFF. Here the CDR3 DNA reads TGTGCCAGCAGATTACAGGGGATGGCAAGCACTGAAGCTTTCTTT.

The chain joins TRBV27 to TRBJ2-1, with TRBD1 matching over 10 bases. V trimming: 7 bases; J trimming: 5 bases; junction bases outside the gene matches: 8. CDR1 MNHEY and CDR2 SMNVEV come from the germline V gene (reference sequence). The CDR3 totals 15 residues. The CDR3 loop is CASTPRTGGNNEQFF. CDR3 nucleotide sequence: TGTGCCAGCACCCCCCGGACAGGGGGGAACAATGAGCAGTTCTTC.

V usage is TRBV18 and J usage is TRBJ1-2; a weak D match, TRBD1 (6 bases). The V end was cut by 4 bases, the J end by 4 bases, with 10 bases between. The CDR3 length is 13 residues. CDR1 and CDR2 (germline): KGHSH, LQKENI. CDR3 sequence (DNA): TGTGCCAGCTCACGGACAGACCTCTATGGCTACACCTTC. It translates to CASSRTDLYGYTF.